Below are 5 T cell receptor beta chains sequenced from a single sample in a study of blood T cell repertoires in COVID-19. Assay used: immunoSEQ multiplex PCR; TCRdb lists only in-frame clones, some missing. The table records under 200,000 clones, roughly 85% of them present only once. Specimen: PBMCs or T cells enriched from blood (not recorded which). These receptor sequences come from a man between 60 and 75 years old who had recovered from COVID-19.

The chain links TRBV2 to TRBJ2-7, with 10 bases that match TRBD2. The V segment lost 3 bases and the J segment 6 bases; nucleotides outside the gene matches: 14. The CDR3 has 17 amino acids. Germline loops: CDR1 SNHLY, CDR2 FYNNEI. CDR3 region: CASSDQWLAGVLGEQYF. The CDR3 nucleotides read TGTGCCAGCAGTGATCAATGGCTAGCGGGAGTACTTGGCGAGCAGTACTTC.

The genes are TRBV6-7 and TRBJ2-7, with D maybe TRBD1 (6 bases). Being an ORF, TRBV6-7 has a function that is uncertain. Trimming removed 9 bases at V and 0 bases at J, with 12 bases between. The CDR3 consists of 13 residues. The CDR3 loop is CARFRDTSYEQYF. The CDR3 DNA is TGTGCCAGATTCCGGGACACCTCCTACGAGCAGTACTTC.

The DNA of the CDR3 is TGTGCCAGCAGCACCGGGGGGGGTGCAGATACGCAGTATTTT. Protein sequence: CASSTGGGADTQYF. This chain uses TRBV7-3 with TRBJ2-3; 8 bases are a match to TRBD2. Germline CDR1 SGHTA, CDR2 FQGTGA. The V and J ends lost 5 bases and 4 bases, in that order; junction bases with no gene match: 5. This CDR3 has 14 amino acids.

The genes are TRBV30 and TRBJ2-7, with TRBD1 matching over 8 bases. CDR1 GTSNPN and CDR2 SVGIG come from the germline V gene (reference sequence). The CDR3 runs to 12 residues. V lost 3 bases, J lost 10 bases, and 8 bases stayed unmatched. The CDR3 region has the DNA TGTGCCTGGAGCGGGCGGGCAGGGGGCCAGTACTTC. It encodes CAWSGRAGGQYF.

The CDR3 DNA reads TGTGCCAGCAAGAAAGGGGGCTCCACAGATACGCAGTATTTT. Residues: CASKKGGSTDTQYF. The J gene is TRBJ2-3, the V gene TRBV28; TRBD1 aligns across 7 bases. This CDR3 is 14 amino acids long. V shed 7 bases, J shed 2 bases, and the junction held 6 bases outside the gene matches. The V gene's germline CDR1 is MDHEN and CDR2 SYDVKM.